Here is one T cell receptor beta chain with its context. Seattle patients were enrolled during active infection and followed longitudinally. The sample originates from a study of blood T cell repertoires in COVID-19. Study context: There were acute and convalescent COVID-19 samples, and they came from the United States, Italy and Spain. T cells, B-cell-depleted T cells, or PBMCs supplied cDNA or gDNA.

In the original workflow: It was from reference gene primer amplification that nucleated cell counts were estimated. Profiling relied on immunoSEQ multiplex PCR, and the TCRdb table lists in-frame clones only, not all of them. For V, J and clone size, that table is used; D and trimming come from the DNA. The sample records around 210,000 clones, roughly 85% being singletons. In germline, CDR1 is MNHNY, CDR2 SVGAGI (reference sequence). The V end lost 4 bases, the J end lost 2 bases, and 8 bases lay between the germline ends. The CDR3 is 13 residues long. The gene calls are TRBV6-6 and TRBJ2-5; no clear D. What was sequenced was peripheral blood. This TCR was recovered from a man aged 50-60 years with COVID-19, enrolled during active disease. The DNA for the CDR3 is TGTGCCAGCAGTTGGCAGGCTCAAGAGACCCAGTACTTC. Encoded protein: CASSWQAQETQYF.